This T cell receptor beta chain originates from a study of T cell responses to AZD1222 COVID-19 vaccine. Assay used: immunoSEQ multiplex PCR; TCRdb lists only in-frame clones, some missing. The sample lists some 130,000 clones, approximately 92% seen once, with 2.5% to 4% in the top ten. The CDR3 extends over 12 amino acids. Trimming took 0 bases from V and 13 from J, leaving 10 bases between them. Germline V gene sequence: CDR1 GTSNPN, CDR2 SVGIG (reference sequence). This sequence was found in an adult who received the AZD1222 COVID-19 vaccine. The rearrangement joins TRBV30 to TRBJ1-6; no clear D. The material sequenced was peripheral blood, taken 28 days after the second AZD1222 dose. The CDR3 DNA reads TGTGCCTGGAGTGTATGCCCCAATCCCCTCCACTTT. It translates to CAWSVCPNPLHF.